This T cell receptor (beta chain) was sequenced in a study of blood T cell repertoires in COVID-19. The germline gives CDR1 MNHNS, CDR2 SASEGT. CDR3 length equals 16 residues. The V segment lost 4 bases and the J segment 4 bases; nucleotides outside the gene matches: 10. Method: immunoSEQ multiplex PCR; TCRdb's copy keeps in-frame clones and lacks some. The table includes about 60,000 clones, around 83% detected once. The chain couples TRBV6-1 to TRBJ1-1; 9 bases are a match to TRBD1. The sample taken for sequencing was peripheral blood. This receptor was identified in a man aged 50 or older with COVID-19, enrolled during active disease. CDR3 in DNA: TGTGCCAGCAGTGTAGGACAGGGGCTGTTTATCACTGAAGCTTTCTTT. Its translation is CASSVGQGLFITEAFF.